This T cell receptor beta chain was obtained from a study of response to subunit inactivated influenza vaccine. The study's findings and limits: Every seasonal influenza vaccination brings in few new T cells, the authors suggested.

V dropped 4 bases and J dropped 0 bases, with 13 bases sitting between them. CDR3 length: 17 amino acids. Looked up from germline, CDR1 is ENHRY and CDR2 is SYGVKD. Only a few counts were recorded for this clonotype. Its antigen is still unknown. TCRdb passed the RT-PCR reads through MiXCR, listing each CDR3 protein once. The table shows under 550,000 distinct CDR3 sequences, with approximately 7.1% occurring only once. Material: PBMCs from blood, obtained approximately 25 months after vaccination. The V call is TRBV10-3, the J call TRBJ1-6; D is perhaps TRBD1 (5 bases). The clonotype originates from a man aged 45-69 years who received an inactivated influenza vaccine. The CDR3 bases are TGTGCCATCAGTGCCGACAGAACCGGCTCCTATAATTCACCCCTCCACTTT. It specifies CAISADRTGSYNSPLHF.